This T cell receptor beta chain is from a study of T cells in Graves' hyperthyroidism and ophthalmopathy. The CDR3 regions of TCR beta were amplified from RNA transcripts. Initially, a first-round RT-PCR of the TCR CDR3 employed the HTBI primer set. Using its own MiXCR run on the multiplex PCR reads, TCRdb lists one record per CDR3 protein. Here the sample spans 750,000 to 950,000 distinct CDR3 sequences, roughly 40% being singletons. The V and J ends lost 6 bases and 0 bases respectively, with 9 bases between them. This CDR3 is 15 amino acids long. With regard to this clonotype: A single base separates this from a much larger clone, so it may be a read error.

Over 18 months, lack of ophthalmopathy progression marked Graves' hyperthyroidism as stable. Among the patients, aged 18 to 65, hyperthyroidism was newly diagnosed and had lasted under 2 months. Sequences were obtained from blood. The sequence was obtained from a man between 18 and 29 years old with Graves' hyperthyroidism. The chain couples TRBV12-3 or TRBV12-4 to TRBJ2-6; D gene uncertain. The CDR3 nucleotides read TGTGCCAGCAGCCGTAGGAGCTCTGGGGCCAACGTCCTGACTTTC. Translating it yields CASSRRSSGANVLTF.